Listed below are T cell receptor beta chains from one sample, sequenced in a study of CD4+ T cells in melanoma. Sequencing used immunoSEQ multiplex PCR; TCRdb keeps in-frame clones, though not all of them. The table lists fewer than 150,000 clones, 80% to 95% of them singletons. These receptors all stem from a human donor with melanoma. CDR3s include the opening cysteine and the closing phenylalanine or tryptophan. A D gene is named only where the DNA matches it firmly. A clone size is listed for some rows: how often the clone was seen (once, few, many), or a class if it is expanded.

D gene	V gene	J gene	clone size	CDR3 protein	CDR3 DNA
TRBD1	TRBV6-5	TRBJ1-2	-	CASSPDRGPYGYTF	TGTGCCAGCAGCCCCGACAGGGGCCCCTATGGCTACACCTTC
-	TRBV18	TRBJ1-1	-	CASSLSSGEAFF	TGTGCCAGCTCGCTCAGTTCGGGTGAAGCTTTCTTT
TRBD2	TRBV5-1	TRBJ2-3	-	CASSRTSGGTDTQYF	TGCGCCAGCAGCCGAACTAGCGGAGGCACAGATACGCAGTATTTT
-	TRBV2	TRBJ2-2	-	CASSEARVAVGGELFF	TGTGCCAGCAGTGAAGCGCGGGTAGCGGTGGGGGGGGAGCTGTTTTTT
-	TRBV5-1	TRBJ1-2	-	CASSREGNYGYTF	TGCGCCAGCAGCCGGGAGGGGAACTATGGCTACACCTTC
TRBD2	TRBV6-1	TRBJ2-1	-	CASSDGPGLADFKFF	TGTGCCAGCAGTGATGGGCCCGGACTAGCGGATTTCAAGTTCTTC
-	TRBV30	TRBJ1-1	-	CAWSQQVVSEAFF	TGTGCCTGGAGTCAACAGGTAGTCTCTGAAGCTTTCTTT
TRBD2	TRBV5-1	TRBJ2-3	-	CASSRLAETDTQYF	TGCGCCAGCAGCAGGCTAGCGGAGACAGATACGCAGTATTTT
TRBD1	TRBV5-1	TRBJ1-1	-	CASSLVTGGSYGTEAFF	TGCGCCAGCAGCTTGGTGACAGGGGGCAGTTATGGAACTGAAGCTTTCTTT
TRBD2	TRBV18	TRBJ2-1	-	CASSRSEGAGGSASSYNEQFF	TGTGCCAGCTCACGCAGTGAGGGAGCGGGGGGGTCCGCGAGCTCCTACAATGAGCAGTTCTTC
-	TRBV30	TRBJ1-5	-	CARQPVQLDLNQPQHF	TGTGCCCGGCAGCCGGTACAACTAGATCTAAATCAGCCCCAGCATTTT
TRBD1	TRBV7-8	TRBJ1-4	-	CASSLALPGGEKLFF	TGTGCCAGCAGCTTAGCGTTGCCAGGGGGAGAAAAACTGTTTTTT
-	TRBV7-3	TRBJ2-5	-	CASSLQTDRETQYF	TGTGCCAGCAGCTTACAGACTGATCGGGAGACCCAGTACTTC
-	TRBV6-1	TRBJ1-4	-	CASSEVGANEKLFF	TGTGCCAGCAGTGAAGTGGGGGCTAATGAAAAACTGTTTTTT
TRBD1	TRBV19	TRBJ2-7	-	CASSPPGQGIPSRQYF	TGTGCCAGTAGTCCACCGGGACAGGGGATACCGTCGAGGCAGTACTTC
TRBD1	TRBV18	TRBJ1-5	-	CASSRLGGQGANQPQHF	TGTGCCAGCTCGCGACTAGGGGGACAGGGGGCGAATCAGCCCCAGCATTTT
-	TRBV30	TRBJ1-2	-	CAIGQLNYGYTF	TGTGCTATCGGACAGTTGAACTATGGCTACACCTTC
TRBD2	TRBV7-2	TRBJ2-7	-	CASSRTSGPTYEQYF	TGTGCCAGCAGCCGGACTAGCGGCCCCACCTACGAGCAGTACTTC
TRBD2	TRBV29-1	TRBJ2-1	-	CSVEERRLAGLNEQFF	TGCAGCGTTGAAGAGAGAAGACTAGCGGGCCTCAATGAGCAGTTCTTC
-	TRBV5-1	TRBJ1-2	-	CASSRIGGVADYGYTF	TGCGCCAGCAGCCGCATCGGAGGGGTAGCGGACTATGGCTACACCTTC
-	TRBV11-3	TRBJ1-1	once	CASSLDLGGGAPMNTEAFF	TGTGCCAGCAGCTTAGATCTTGGAGGGGGTGCCCCCATGAACACTGAAGCTTTCTTT
TRBD1	TRBV19	TRBJ1-2	-	CASRILGSRAGGNGYTF	TGTGCCAGCCGAATCTTAGGATCCAGGGCAGGGGGCAATGGCTACACCTTC
-	TRBV18	TRBJ1-3	-	CASSLGRPGAGNTIYF	TGTGCCAGCTCACTGGGGCGTCCGGGCGCCGGAAACACCATATATTTT
-	TRBV20-1	TRBJ2-1	-	CSARVLETQFF	TGCAGTGCTAGAGTCCTCGAGACACAGTTCTTC
TRBD2	TRBV11-1	TRBJ2-3	-	CASRRAGGTDTQYF	TGTGCCAGCAGGAGGGCGGGGGGCACAGATACGCAGTATTTT
-	TRBV5-1	TRBJ1-1	-	CASSYNMNTEAFF	TGCGCCAGCAGCTACAACATGAACACTGAAGCTTTCTTT
-	TRBV4-1	TRBJ2-3	-	CASSQEGYGTDTQYF	TGCGCCAGCAGCCAAGAGGGCTACGGCACAGATACGCAGTATTTT
-	TRBV6-1	TRBJ2-3	-	CASSRTSTDTQYF	TGTGCCAGCAGTCGAACTAGCACAGATACGCAGTATTTT
-	TRBV11-2	TRBJ2-2	-	CASSLIGLGAGERTGELFF	TGTGCCAGCAGCCTAATAGGGCTCGGGGCAGGGGAACGCACCGGGGAGCTGTTTTTT
-	TRBV5-1	TRBJ2-6	-	CASSLAVLETGANVLTF	TGCGCCAGCAGCTTGGCCGTTTTGGAGACTGGGGCCAACGTCCTGACTTTC
-	TRBV28	TRBJ1-6	once	CASRGSATVRRNSPLHF	TGTGCCAGCAGAGGGTCAGCAACGGTAAGAAGGAATTCACCCCTCCACTTT
-	TRBV9	TRBJ2-2	-	CASSVAGTPNTGELFF	TGTGCCAGCAGCGTAGCCGGGACACCCAACACCGGGGAGCTGTTTTTT
-	TRBV4-1	TRBJ2-7	once	CASSRDKGPYEQYF	TGCGCCAGCAGCCGAGACAAGGGCCCCTACGAGCAGTACTTC
-	TRBV19	TRBJ2-6	-	CASKIQAGANVLTF	TGTGCCAGTAAGATCCAGGCAGGGGCCAACGTCCTGACTTTC
-	TRBV2	TRBJ1-1	-	CASSVQGNTEAFF	TGTGCCAGCAGTGTCCAAGGGAACACTGAAGCTTTCTTT
TRBD1	TRBV6-5	TRBJ1-1	-	CASRGQGTWEAFF	TGTGCCAGCAGGGGACAGGGGACGTGGGAAGCTTTCTTT
-	TRBV7-2	TRBJ2-7	-	CASSLVVPYEQYF	TGTGCCAGCAGCTTAGTAGTTCCCTACGAGCAGTACTTC
-	TRBV7-2	TRBJ1-2	-	CASSPTAGMGYTF	TGTGCCAGCAGCCCTACCGCAGGGATGGGCTACACCTTC
TRBD1	TRBV6-1	TRBJ1-5	-	CASRGDRGRSQPQHF	TGTGCCAGCAGGGGGGACAGGGGAAGGAGTCAGCCCCAGCATTTT
-	TRBV9	TRBJ1-1	-	CASSVEPMHTEAFF	TGTGCCAGCAGCGTAGAACCGATGCACACTGAAGCTTTCTTT
TRBD2	TRBV6-5	TRBJ2-5	-	CASSEGGREETQYF	TGTGCCAGCTCGGAGGGCGGGAGGGAAGAGACCCAGTACTTC
TRBD1	TRBV2	TRBJ1-1	-	CASRGQRLNTEAFF	TGTGCCAGCAGGGGACAGAGACTGAACACTGAAGCTTTCTTT
-	TRBV4-1	TRBJ1-2	once	CASSQAGSSYGYTF	TGCGCCAGCAGCCAAGCAGGGTCGAGCTATGGCTACACCTTC
-	TRBV6-5	TRBJ1-1	-	CATSRGGRLHTEAFF	TGTGCCACCTCTAGGGGGGGGCGCCTTCACACTGAAGCTTTCTTT
-	TRBV7-9	TRBJ2-1	-	CASSLAQPISYNEQFF	TGTGCCAGCAGCTTAGCACAGCCAATCTCCTACAATGAGCAGTTCTTC
-	TRBV18	TRBJ1-3	-	CASSPVPDTRSGGNTIYF	TGTGCCAGCTCACCAGTACCGGACACAAGGTCGGGGGGAAACACCATATATTTT
-	TRBV19	TRBJ1-6	-	CASSRGEVINSPLHF	TGTGCCAGTAGTCGTGGGGAGGTGATAAATTCACCCCTCCACTTT
-	TRBV30	TRBJ1-3	-	CAWSPRSGNTIYF	TGTGCCTGGAGTCCCCGCTCTGGAAACACCATATATTTT
TRBD1	TRBV6-5	TRBJ1-5	-	CASSRQGGAQPQHF	TGTGCCAGCAGTCGACAGGGTGGGGCTCAGCCCCAGCATTTT
-	TRBV5-4	TRBJ2-7	once	CASSLADEQYF	TGTGCCAGCAGCTTGGCGGACGAGCAGTACTTC
-	TRBV4-1	TRBJ1-4	-	CASSQEGAGHGNEKLFF	TGCGCCAGCAGCCAAGAAGGGGCAGGGCATGGTAATGAAAAACTGTTTTTT
-	TRBV5-1	TRBJ1-2	-	CASSQAGQQDYGYTF	TGCGCCAGCAGCCAGGCGGGCCAGCAGGATTATGGCTACACCTTC
TRBD1	TRBV7-8	TRBJ1-2	-	CASSWGQNYGYTF	TGTGCCAGCAGCTGGGGACAGAACTATGGCTACACCTTC
TRBD2	TRBV10-2	TRBJ2-5	-	CASRPALAGQETQYF	TGCGCCAGCAGACCCGCCCTAGCGGGGCAAGAGACCCAGTACTTC
TRBD1	TRBV28	TRBJ1-1	few	CASSTTGGLTEAFF	TGTGCCAGCAGTACCACAGGGGGGCTCACTGAAGCTTTCTTT